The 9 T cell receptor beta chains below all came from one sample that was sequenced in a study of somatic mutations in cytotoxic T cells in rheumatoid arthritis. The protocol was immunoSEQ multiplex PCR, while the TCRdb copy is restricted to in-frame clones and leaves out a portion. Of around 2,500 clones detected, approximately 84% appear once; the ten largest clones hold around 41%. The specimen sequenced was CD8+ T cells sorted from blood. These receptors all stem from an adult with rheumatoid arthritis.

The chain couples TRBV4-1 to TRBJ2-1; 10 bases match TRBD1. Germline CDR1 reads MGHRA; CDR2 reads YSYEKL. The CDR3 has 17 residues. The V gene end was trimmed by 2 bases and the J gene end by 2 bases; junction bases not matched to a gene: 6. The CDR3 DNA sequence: TGCGCCAGCAGCCAACCCCGACAGGGGGCCCCCTACAATGAGCAGTTCTTC. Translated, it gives CASSQPRQGAPYNEQFF.

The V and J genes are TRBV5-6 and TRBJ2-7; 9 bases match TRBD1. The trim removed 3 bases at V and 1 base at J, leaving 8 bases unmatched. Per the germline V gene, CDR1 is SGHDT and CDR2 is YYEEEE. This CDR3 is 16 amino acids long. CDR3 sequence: CASSSTRDRVSYEQYF. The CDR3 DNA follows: TGTGCCAGCAGCTCAACCCGGGACAGGGTGTCCTACGAGCAGTACTTC.

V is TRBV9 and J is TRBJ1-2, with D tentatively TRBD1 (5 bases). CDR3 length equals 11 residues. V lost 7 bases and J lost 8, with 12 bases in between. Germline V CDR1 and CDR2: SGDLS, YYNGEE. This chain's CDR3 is CASWGGEGYTF. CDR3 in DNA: TGTGCCAGCTGGGGAGGGGAAGGCTACACCTTC.

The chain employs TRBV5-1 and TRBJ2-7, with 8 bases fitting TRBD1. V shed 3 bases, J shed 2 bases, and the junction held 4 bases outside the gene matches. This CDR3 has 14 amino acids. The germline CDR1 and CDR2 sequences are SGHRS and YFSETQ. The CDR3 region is CASSWTGHPYEQYF. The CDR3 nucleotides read TGCGCCAGCAGCTGGACAGGGCACCCCTACGAGCAGTACTTC.

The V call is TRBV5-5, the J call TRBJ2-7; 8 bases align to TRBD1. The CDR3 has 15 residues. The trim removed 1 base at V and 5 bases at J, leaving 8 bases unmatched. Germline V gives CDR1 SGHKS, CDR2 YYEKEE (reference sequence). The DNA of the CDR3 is TGTGCCAGCAGCTTGCCAGGGGGCTCAAGGCACGAGCAGTACTTC. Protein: CASSLPGGSRHEQYF.

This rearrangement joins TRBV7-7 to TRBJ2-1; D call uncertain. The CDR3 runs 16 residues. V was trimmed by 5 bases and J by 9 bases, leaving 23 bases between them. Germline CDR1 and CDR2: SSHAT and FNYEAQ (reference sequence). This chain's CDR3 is CASSPDHSSMVSEQFF. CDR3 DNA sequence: TGTGCCAGCAGCCCTGACCACTCAAGTATGGTGAGTGAGCAGTTCTTC.

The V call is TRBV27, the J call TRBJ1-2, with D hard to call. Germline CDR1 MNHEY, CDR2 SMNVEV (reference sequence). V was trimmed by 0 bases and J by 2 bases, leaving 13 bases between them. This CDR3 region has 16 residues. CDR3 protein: CASSLSPRPPNYGYTF. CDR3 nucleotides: TGTGCCAGCAGTTTATCCCCCAGGCCCCCAAACTATGGCTACACCTTC.

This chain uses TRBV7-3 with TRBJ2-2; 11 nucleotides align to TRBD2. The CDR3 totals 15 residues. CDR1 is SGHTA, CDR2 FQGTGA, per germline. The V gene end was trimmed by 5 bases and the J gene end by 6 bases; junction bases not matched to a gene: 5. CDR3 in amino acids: CASSSSGGASGELFF. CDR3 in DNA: TGTGCCAGCAGCAGTAGCGGGGGGGCGTCCGGGGAGCTGTTTTTT.

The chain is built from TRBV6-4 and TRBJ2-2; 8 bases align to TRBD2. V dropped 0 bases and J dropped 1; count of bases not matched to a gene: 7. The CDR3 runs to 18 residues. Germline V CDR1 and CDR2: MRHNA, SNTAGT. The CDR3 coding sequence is TGTGCCAGCAGTGACTCCGGGGGAGCGGGGGAGAACACCGGGGAGCTGTTTTTT. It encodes CASSDSGGAGENTGELFF.